This T cell receptor beta chain is drawn from a study of early T cells in non-severe SARS-CoV-2 infection. Overall study context: The study sequenced bulk RNA from unsorted whole blood, with chains unpaired.

Individual cDNA molecules received unique molecular identifiers. TCRdb processed the 5' RACE reads anew with MiXCR; each CDR3 protein has one entry. The table lists about 80,000 distinct CDR3 sequences, about 13% of them singletons. CDR1 is MNHEY and CDR2 is SMNVEV in the germline V gene (reference sequence). The CDR3 is 14 amino acids. V was clipped by 4 bases and J by 10 bases; unmatched bases: 10. The V gene is TRBV27, the J gene TRBJ2-1; 7 nucleotides match TRBD2. The sequenced sample was whole blood. The receptor's source is an adult who was a healthcare worker with PCR-confirmed SARS-CoV-2 infection or an uninfected control (not recorded which). CDR3: CASSSRSRESEQFF. CDR3 DNA sequence: TGTGCCAGCAGTTCCCGCTCGCGGGAGTCGGAGCAGTTCTTC.